Listed below are T cell receptor beta chains from one sample, sequenced in a study of cytomegalovirus exposure and HLA in healthy donors. Produced via immunoSEQ multiplex PCR; TCRdb's table is partial and in-frame only. The repertoire includes 90,000 to 150,000 clones, about 76% of them detected once, and approximately 2.2% sits in the top ten. The specimen was PBMCs. The receptors shown here come from a woman aged 40 to 50 in good health and CMV-seronegative. CDR3s include the opening cysteine and the closing phenylalanine or tryptophan. A D gene is named only where the DNA matches it firmly. Clone size, where shown, is once, few, many, or a class for clones that have expanded.

TRBD2	TRBJ2-7	NA	TRBV6-5	TGTGCCAGCAGTTCGGGAGGACTAGCGACCGAGCAGTACTTC	CASSSGGLATEQYF
NA	TRBJ2-1	NA	TRBV25-1	TGTGCCAGCAATAACTACAATGAGCAGTTCTTC	CASNNYNEQFF
TRBD1	TRBJ2-2	NA	TRBV23-1	TGCGCCAGCAGTCTTTCCGGTAGCTTTCTTGGGACAGCGAACACCGGGGAGCTGTTTTTT	CASSLSGSFLGTANTGELFF
TRBD2	TRBJ2-5	NA	TRBV25-1	TGTGCCAGCAGTGACTACCGGGGGGAAACCCAAGAGACCCAGTACTTC	CASSDYRGETQETQYF
TRBD1	TRBJ2-1	NA	TRBV5-1	TGCGCCAGCAGCGCAACAGGGGACTCCTACAATGAGCAGTTCTTC	CASSATGDSYNEQFF
TRBD2	TRBJ2-3	NA	TRBV25-1	TGTGCCAGCAGTGTCTACAGGGCGGGGGGGACAGATACGCAGTATTTT	CASSVYRAGGTDTQYF
NA	TRBJ2-7	NA	TRBV15	TGTGCCACCAGCAGAGAGCTTGGGGGGGCGGTCGAGCAGTACTTC	CATSRELGGAVEQYF
TRBD1	TRBJ1-1	NA	TRBV7-9	TGTGCCAGCAGCTCTATTGATAGGGGGCCGAACACTGAAGCTTTCTTT	CASSSIDRGPNTEAFF
NA	TRBJ2-3	NA	TRBV2	TGTGCCAGCAGTGAATCAGTCGCAGGGCTGGATACGCAGTATTTT	CASSESVAGLDTQYF
NA	TRBJ2-1	few	TRBV6-4	TGTGCCAGCAGCCCGACAGTCCAAAAAAAAGTATCCTACAATGAGCAGTTCTTC	CASSPTVQKKVSYNEQFF
TRBD2	TRBJ2-3	NA	TRBV4-1	TGCGCCAGCAGTGGACTAGCGGTGCATGGAGATACGCAGTATTTT	CASSGLAVHGDTQYF
NA	TRBJ1-1	few	TRBV5-1	TGCGCCAGCAGCTTTTCAGGGAACACTGAAGCTTTCTTT	CASSFSGNTEAFF
NA	TRBJ1-1	NA	TRBV5-1	TGCGCCAGCGAACTTCAGAGGGTCGAAGCTTTCTTT	CASELQRVEAFF
NA	TRBJ1-2	NA	TRBV15	TGTGCCACCAGCAGAGATAGAGGTAGTTGGATAACTAACTATGGCTACACCTTC	CATSRDRGSWITNYGYTF
NA	TRBJ1-6	NA	TRBV30	TGTGCCTGGACCGATACAGGGTTTACTTCACCCCTCCACTTT	CAWTDTGFTSPLHF
NA	TRBJ1-5	once	TRBV28	TGTGCCAGCAGCGAGGCGAGGGCATCTAGCAATCAGCCCCAGCATTTT	CASSEARASSNQPQHF